This T cell receptor (beta chain) is drawn from a study of shared clonotypes between healthy human individuals. Study-level results: Clonotype sharing across a few donors was observed for around 5% of naive CD4 clonotypes. Larger estimated richness was generally seen in naive subsets than in memory subsets.

Sequencing was performed with immunoSEQ multiplex PCR; in TCRdb, only in-frame clones are kept and a portion is missing. The data show around 1.5 million clones, 95% to 99% seen once. This clone is a singleton in its sample. Its antigen is unidentified. The TCR was taken from a young man in good health. Material for sequencing was naive CD4+ T cells sorted from blood. The subset here: CD45RA+ positively selected.

The CDR3 protein is CAISADRAKETQYF. For the CDR3, the DNA is TGTGCCATCAGTGCAGACAGGGCAAAAGAGACCCAGTACTTC. The J gene is TRBJ2-5, the V gene TRBV10-3, with 7 bases that match TRBD1. Germline loops: CDR1 ENHRY, CDR2 SYGVKD. The CDR3 totals 14 residues. V lost 4 bases to trimming and J lost 3 bases; unmatched junction nucleotides: 5.